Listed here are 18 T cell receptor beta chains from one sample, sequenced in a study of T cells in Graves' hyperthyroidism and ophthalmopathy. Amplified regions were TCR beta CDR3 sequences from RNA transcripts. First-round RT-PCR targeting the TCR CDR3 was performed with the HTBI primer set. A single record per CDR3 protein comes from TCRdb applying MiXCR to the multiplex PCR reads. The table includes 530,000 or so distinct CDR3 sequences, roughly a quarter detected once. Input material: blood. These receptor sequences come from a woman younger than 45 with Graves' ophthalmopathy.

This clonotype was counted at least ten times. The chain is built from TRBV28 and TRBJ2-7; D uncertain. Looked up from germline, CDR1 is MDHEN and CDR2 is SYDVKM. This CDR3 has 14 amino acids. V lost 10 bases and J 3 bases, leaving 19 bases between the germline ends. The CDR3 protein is CATDPSSANYEQYF. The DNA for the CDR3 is TGTGCCACAGACCCTTCTTCGGCTAACTACGAGCAGTACTTC.

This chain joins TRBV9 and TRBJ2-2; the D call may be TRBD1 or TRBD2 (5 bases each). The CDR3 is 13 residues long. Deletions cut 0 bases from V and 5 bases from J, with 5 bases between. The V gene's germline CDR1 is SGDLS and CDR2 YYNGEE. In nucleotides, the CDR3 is TGTGCCAGCAGCGTAGGGGGGACCGGGGAGCTGTTTTTT. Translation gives CASSVGGTGELFF.

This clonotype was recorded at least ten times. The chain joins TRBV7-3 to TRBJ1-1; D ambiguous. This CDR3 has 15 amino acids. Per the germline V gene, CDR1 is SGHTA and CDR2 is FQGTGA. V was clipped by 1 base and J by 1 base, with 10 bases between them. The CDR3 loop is CASSLSGATNTEAFF. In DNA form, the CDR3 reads TGTGCCAGCAGCTTAAGTGGAGCTACGAACACTGAAGCTTTCTTT.

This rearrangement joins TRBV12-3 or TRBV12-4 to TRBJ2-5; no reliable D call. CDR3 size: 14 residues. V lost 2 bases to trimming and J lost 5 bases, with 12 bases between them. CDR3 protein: CASSLRRVQETQYF. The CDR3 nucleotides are TGTGCCAGCAGTTTAAGAAGAGTTCAGGAGACCCAGTACTTC.

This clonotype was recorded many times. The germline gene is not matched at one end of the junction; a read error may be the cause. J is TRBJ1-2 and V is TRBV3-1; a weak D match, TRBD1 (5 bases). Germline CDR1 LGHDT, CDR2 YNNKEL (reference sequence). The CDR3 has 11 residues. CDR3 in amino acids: CASSQGLGYTF. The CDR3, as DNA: TGCGCCAGCAGCCAGGGACTTGGCTACACCTTC.

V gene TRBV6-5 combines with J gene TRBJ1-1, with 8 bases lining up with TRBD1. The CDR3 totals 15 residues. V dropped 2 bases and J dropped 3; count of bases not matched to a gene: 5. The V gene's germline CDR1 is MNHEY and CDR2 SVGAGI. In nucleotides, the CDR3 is TGTGCCAGCAGTTACCAGGGGGCGGAGGACACTGAAGCTTTCTTT. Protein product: CASSYQGAEDTEAFF.

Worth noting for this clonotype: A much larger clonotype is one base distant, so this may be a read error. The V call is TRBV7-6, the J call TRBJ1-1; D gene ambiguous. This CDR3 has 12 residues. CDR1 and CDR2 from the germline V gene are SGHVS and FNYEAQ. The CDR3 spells CANSQSGPEAFF. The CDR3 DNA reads TGTGCCAACAGCCAATCCGGGCCCGAAGCTTTCTTT.

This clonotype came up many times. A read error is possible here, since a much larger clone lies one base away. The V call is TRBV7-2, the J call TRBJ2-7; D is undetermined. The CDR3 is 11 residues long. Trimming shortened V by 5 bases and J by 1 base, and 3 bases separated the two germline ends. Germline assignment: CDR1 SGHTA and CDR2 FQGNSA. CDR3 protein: CASSISYEQYF. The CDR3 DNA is TGTGCCAGCAGCATATCCTACGAGCAGTACTTC.

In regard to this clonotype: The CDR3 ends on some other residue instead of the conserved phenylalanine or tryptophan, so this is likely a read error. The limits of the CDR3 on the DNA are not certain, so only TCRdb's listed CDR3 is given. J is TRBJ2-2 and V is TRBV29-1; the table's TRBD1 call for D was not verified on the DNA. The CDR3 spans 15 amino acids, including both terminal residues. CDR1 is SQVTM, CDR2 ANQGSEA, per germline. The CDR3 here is CSVEDHGGNTGELCL.

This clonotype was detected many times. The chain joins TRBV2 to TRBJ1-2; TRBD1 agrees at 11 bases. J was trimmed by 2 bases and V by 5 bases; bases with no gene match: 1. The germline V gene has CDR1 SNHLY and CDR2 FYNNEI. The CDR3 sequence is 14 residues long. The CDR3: CASSWDRGNYGYTF. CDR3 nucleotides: TGTGCCAGCAGTTGGGACAGGGGGAACTATGGCTACACCTTC.

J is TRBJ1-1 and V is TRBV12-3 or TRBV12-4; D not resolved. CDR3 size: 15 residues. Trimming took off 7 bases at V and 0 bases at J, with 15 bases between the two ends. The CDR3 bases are TGTGCCAGCACGGCGGGAGGGCACCTGAACACTGAAGCTTTCTTT. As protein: CASTAGGHLNTEAFF.

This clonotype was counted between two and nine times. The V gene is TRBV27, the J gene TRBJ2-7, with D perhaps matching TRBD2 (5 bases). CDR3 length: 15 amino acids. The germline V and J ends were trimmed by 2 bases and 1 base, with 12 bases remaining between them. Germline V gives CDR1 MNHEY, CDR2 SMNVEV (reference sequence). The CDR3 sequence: CASSLGSGLSYEQYF. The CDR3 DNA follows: TGTGCCAGCAGTTTAGGGAGCGGTCTTTCCTACGAGCAGTACTTC.

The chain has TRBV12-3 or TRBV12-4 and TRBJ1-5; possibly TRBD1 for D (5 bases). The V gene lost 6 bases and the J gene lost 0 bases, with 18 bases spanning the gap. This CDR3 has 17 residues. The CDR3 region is CASSLDAGPYSNQPQHF. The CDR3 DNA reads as TGTGCCAGCAGCCTAGACGCAGGGCCATATAGCAATCAGCCCCAGCATTTT.

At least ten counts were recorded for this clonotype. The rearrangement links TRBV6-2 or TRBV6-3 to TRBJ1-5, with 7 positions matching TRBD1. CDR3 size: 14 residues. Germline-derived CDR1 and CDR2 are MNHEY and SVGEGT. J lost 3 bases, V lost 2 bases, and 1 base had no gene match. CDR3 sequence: CASSYRGLNQPQHF. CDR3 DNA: TGTGCCAGCAGTTACAGGGGGCTCAATCAGCCCCAGCATTTT.

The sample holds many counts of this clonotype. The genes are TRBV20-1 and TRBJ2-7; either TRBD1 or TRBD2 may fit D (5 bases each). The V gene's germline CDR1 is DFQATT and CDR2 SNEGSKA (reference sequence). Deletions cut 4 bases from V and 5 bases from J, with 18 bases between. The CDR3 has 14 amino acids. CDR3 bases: TGCAGTGCTAATCACCCCCGAGGGGCCCACGAGCAGTACTTC. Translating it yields CSANHPRGAHEQYF.

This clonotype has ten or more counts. CDR3 bases: TGTGCCAGCATCGATAGGGGGCCGCCACACTACGAGCAGTACTTC. It encodes CASIDRGPPHYEQYF. V gene TRBV2 combines with J gene TRBJ2-7, with TRBD1 matching 7 bases. CDR3 length: 15 amino acids. J lost 3 bases, V lost 7 bases, and 12 bases had no gene match. The germline gives CDR1 SNHLY, CDR2 FYNNEI.

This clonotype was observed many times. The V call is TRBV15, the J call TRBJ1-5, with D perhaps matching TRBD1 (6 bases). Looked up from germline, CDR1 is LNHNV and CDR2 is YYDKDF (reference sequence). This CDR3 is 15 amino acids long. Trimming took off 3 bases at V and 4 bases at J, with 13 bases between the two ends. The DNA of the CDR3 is TGTGCCACCAGCAGGGCCTTGGGGGCTAATCAGCCCCAGCATTTT. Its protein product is CATSRALGANQPQHF.

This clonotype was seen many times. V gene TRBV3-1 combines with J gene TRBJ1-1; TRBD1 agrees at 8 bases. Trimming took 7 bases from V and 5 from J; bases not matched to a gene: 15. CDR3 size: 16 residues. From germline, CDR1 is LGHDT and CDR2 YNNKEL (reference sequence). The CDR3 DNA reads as TGTGCCAGCACGCCACAGGGGGTGTTGTATTCTACTGAAGCTTTCTTT. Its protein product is CASTPQGVLYSTEAFF. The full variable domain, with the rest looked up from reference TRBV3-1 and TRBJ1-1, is DTAVSQTPKYLVTQMGNDKSIKCEQNLGHDTMYWYKQDSKKFLKIMFSYNNKELIINETVPNRFSPKSPDKAHLNLHINSLELGDSAVYFCASTPQGVLYSTEAFFGQGTRLTVV.